Below are 30 T cell receptor beta chains sequenced from a single sample in a study of control samples from healthy donors and cancer patients. Profiling relied on immunoSEQ multiplex PCR, and the TCRdb table lists in-frame clones only, not all of them. The repertoire holds 95,000 to 130,000 clones, with more than 75% as singletons. Sequencing was done on a sample of blood. These receptors all come from a woman in her seventies in good health.

This rearrangement joins TRBV12-3 or TRBV12-4 to TRBJ1-5; 7 bases match TRBD1. The CDR3 covers 13 residues. V was pared by 5 bases and J by 9 bases, with 7 bases of the junction left unmatched. CDR3 residues: CASSGQAEGPQHF. DNA for the CDR3: TGTGCCAGCAGTGGACAGGCAGAGGGGCCCCAGCATTTT.

This clone occurred a few times. The chain has TRBV7-2 and TRBJ1-1; TRBD1 might be the D (5 bases). V gave up 4 bases and J gave up 4 bases, with 16 bases separating them. The CDR3 runs 15 residues. Germline CDR1 reads SGHTA; CDR2 reads FQGNSA. As DNA, the CDR3 is TGTGCCAGCAGCTACCAATCCAGGGTGAGCACTGAAGCTTTCTTT. Amino acids: CASSYQSRVSTEAFF.

This chain joins TRBV5-6 and TRBJ1-1; D might be TRBD1 (5 bases). CDR1 is SGHDT and CDR2 is YYEEEE in the germline V gene. Trimming removed 1 base from V and 6 bases from J, with 16 bases in between. The CDR3 length is 15 residues. Written as DNA, the CDR3 is TGTGCCAGCAGCTTGTATCGGGCAGGGTTGGCTGAAGCTTTCTTT. Protein: CASSLYRAGLAEAFF.

This clone was recorded once. CDR3 in amino acids: CASSQEGGGSQNIQYF. CDR3 bases: TGCGCCAGCAGCCAAGAAGGGGGGGGCTCCCAAAACATTCAGTACTTC. This chain connects TRBV4-1 to TRBJ2-4; the D gene is possibly TRBD2 (7 bases). V was clipped by 0 bases and J by 5 bases, with 14 bases between them. This CDR3 is 16 amino acids long. Per the germline V gene, CDR1 is MGHRA and CDR2 is YSYEKL.

The rearrangement uses TRBV11-2 and TRBJ1-5; 7 nucleotides match TRBD1. V lost 0 bases and J lost 4; bases outside the gene matches: 3. The germline CDR1 and CDR2 sequences are SGHAT and FQNNGV. The CDR3 runs 15 residues. The CDR3 loop is CASSLDPGGNQPQHF. The CDR3 nucleotides read TGTGCCAGCAGCTTAGATCCAGGGGGGAATCAGCCCCAGCATTTT.

J is TRBJ2-1 and V is TRBV13; D remains ambiguous. V was clipped by 6 bases and J by 5 bases, with 11 bases between them. In germline, CDR1 is PRHDT, CDR2 FYEKMQ (reference sequence). The CDR3 covers 13 residues. The CDR3 reads CASRDDLNNEQFF. CDR3 nucleotide sequence: TGTGCCAGCAGAGACGACCTAAACAATGAGCAGTTCTTC.

The V call is TRBV3-1 (or the pseudogene TRBV3-2), the J call TRBJ1-5, with TRBD1 as a possible D gene (5 bases). The CDR3 has 14 residues. CDR1 and CDR2 (germline): LGHDT, YNNKEL (reference sequence). V shed 0 bases and J shed 7 bases, with 10 bases lying between them. DNA for the CDR3: TGTGCCAGCAGCCAAGATGAAGGGACCCAGCCCCAGCATTTT. Translation gives CASSQDEGTQPQHF.

This sequence joins TRBV2 and TRBJ2-1, with no clear D. This CDR3 has 12 residues. Germline CDR1 is SNHLY and CDR2 is FYNNEI. V was cut by 5 bases and J by 3 bases, with 5 bases left in between. The DNA of the CDR3 is TGTGCCAGCAGTCAGGACTACAATGAGCAGTTCTTC. It yields the protein CASSQDYNEQFF.

This sequence joins TRBV9 and TRBJ2-4, with D possibly TRBD1 on 7 matching bases. The CDR3 covers 18 residues. Trimming pared 4 bases from V and 7 bases from J, leaving 27 bases between. The germline CDR1 and CDR2 sequences are SGDLS and YYNGEE. This CDR3 reads CASSPMAGGGILANIQYF. In nucleotides, the CDR3 is TGTGCCAGCAGCCCCATGGCAGGGGGTGGGATACTAGCCAACATTCAGTACTTC.

The chain uses TRBV27 and TRBJ1-1, with D possibly being TRBD1 (6 bases). The CDR3 spans 18 residues. The germline V and J ends were trimmed by 5 bases and 1 base, with 23 bases remaining between them. From germline, CDR1 is MNHEY and CDR2 SMNVEV (reference sequence). The CDR3 sequence is CASSPQSLWTETNTEAFF. DNA for the CDR3: TGTGCCAGCAGTCCCCAGTCGTTATGGACAGAGACGAACACTGAAGCTTTCTTT.

This clone was found a few times. The DNA of the CDR3 is TGTGCCAGTATGGGGAGGCTTGGAAACACCATATATTTT. Protein product: CASMGRLGNTIYF. The chain employs TRBV19 and TRBJ1-3; D gene unclear. The ends were cut back, 7 bases at V and 3 bases at J, with 10 bases in the middle. The germline CDR1 and CDR2 sequences are LNHDA and SQIVND (reference sequence). This CDR3 has 13 amino acids.

V usage is TRBV12-3 or TRBV12-4 and J usage is TRBJ1-2, with unresolved D. V shed 0 bases and J shed 4 bases, with 6 bases lying between them. The CDR3 runs to 13 residues. The CDR3, as DNA: TGTGCCAGCAGTTTAGCGCTTGGCTATGGCTACACCTTC. It codes for CASSLALGYGYTF.

The V call is TRBV10-3, the J call TRBJ2-7; D unresolved. The CDR3 covers 12 residues. The germline gives CDR1 ENHRY, CDR2 SYGVKD. V was pared by 3 bases and J by 2 bases, with 5 bases between. In DNA, the CDR3 is TGTGCCATCAGTGACGGAGCCTACGAGCAGTACTTC. This encodes CAISDGAYEQYF.

This chain joins TRBV19 and TRBJ2-3; D gene unclear. Trimming shortened V by 6 bases and J by 4 bases, and 5 bases separated the two germline ends. This CDR3 has 11 residues. The V gene's germline CDR1 is LNHDA and CDR2 SQIVND (reference sequence). For the CDR3, the DNA is TGTGCCAGTAGACGTGCAGATACGCAGTATTTT. Translation gives CASRRADTQYF.

The chain uses TRBV29-1 and TRBJ1-6; a weak D match, TRBD1 (5 bases). Trimming cost V 4 bases and J 5 bases, with 9 bases left between them. The CDR3 covers 13 residues. CDR1 SQVTM and CDR2 ANQGSEA come from the germline V gene. CDR3 in DNA: TGCAGCGTTGGGGGGAGTAATAATTCACCCCTCCACTTT. Encoded protein: CSVGGSNNSPLHF.

This rearrangement joins TRBV5-8 to TRBJ2-3; D gene unclear. The CDR3 totals 13 residues. V shed 1 base and J shed 2 bases, with 5 bases lying between them. Germline CDR1 and CDR2: SGHTS and YDEGEE. The chain's CDR3 is CASSLMSTDTQYF. DNA of the CDR3: TGTGCCAGCAGCTTGATGTCCACAGATACGCAGTATTTT.

The chain couples TRBV11-2 to TRBJ2-5; D not certain. Germline V gene data show CDR1 as SGHAT and CDR2 as FQNNGV. The CDR3 length is 12 residues. V lost 1 base to trimming and J lost 3 bases, with 3 bases between them. CDR3 nucleotide sequence: TGTGCCAGCAGCTTAGGTAAAGAGACCCAGTACTTC. Translated: CASSLGKETQYF.

V and J are TRBV4-1 and TRBJ1-6, with no clear D. The CDR3 covers 14 residues. The V gene lost 1 base and the J gene lost 10 bases, with 11 bases spanning the gap. Looked up from germline, CDR1 is MGHRA and CDR2 is YSYEKL. As DNA, the CDR3 is TGCGCCAGCAGCCAAGCTCAGGTTGGATCACCCCTCCACTTT. This codes for CASSQAQVGSPLHF.

V gene TRBV7-8 combines with J gene TRBJ2-1; 11 positions agree with TRBD1. V shed 2 bases, J shed 5 bases, and the junction held 17 bases outside the gene matches. Germline assignment: CDR1 SGHVS and CDR2 FQNEAQ. The CDR3 covers 20 residues. The CDR3 loop reads CASSLFWGVVRDRGDNEQFF. The CDR3 nucleotides read TGTGCCAGCAGCTTATTTTGGGGTGTAGTGCGGGACAGGGGGGACAATGAGCAGTTCTTC. The full variable domain, completed using reference TRBV7-8 and TRBJ2-1, is GAGVSQSPRYKVAKRGQDVALRCDPISGHVSLFWYQQALGQGPEFLTYFQNEAQLDKSGLPSDRFFAERPEGSVSTLKIQRTQQEDSAVYLCASSLFWGVVRDRGDNEQFFGPGTRLTVL.

The V and J genes are TRBV7-3 and TRBJ2-2, with D unresolved. Looked up from germline, CDR1 is SGHTA and CDR2 is FQGTGA. The CDR3 sequence is 16 residues long. V lost 2 bases, J lost 1 base, and 11 bases lay in between. The CDR3, as DNA: TGTGCCAGCAGCTTAGTAGGGTCGCTGAACACCGGGGAGCTGTTTTTT. This codes for CASSLVGSLNTGELFF.

The count of this clone is one. V and J are TRBV2 and TRBJ1-3, with 7 bases aligning to TRBD1. Germline CDR1 reads SNHLY; CDR2 reads FYNNEI. After removal of 6 bases from V and 1 base from J, the junction contained 9 bases not matched to a gene. The CDR3 spans 16 residues. CDR3 loop: CASSEGQSRSGNTIYF. Here the CDR3 DNA reads TGTGCCAGCAGCGAGGGACAGTCAAGGTCTGGAAACACCATATATTTT.

The chain has TRBV19 and TRBJ2-5; TRBD1 matches 11 bases. CDR1 LNHDA and CDR2 SQIVND come from the germline V gene (reference sequence). This CDR3 is 15 amino acids long. V shed 5 bases and J 5 bases; nucleotides not matched to a gene: 7. CDR3 protein: CASSGTGGFSETQYF. The CDR3 nucleotides are TGTGCCAGTAGTGGGACAGGGGGATTCTCGGAGACCCAGTACTTC.

This rearrangement joins TRBV2 to TRBJ1-1; a weak D match, TRBD1 (5 bases). CDR3 size: 14 residues. Trimming took off 7 bases at V and 4 bases at J, with 16 bases between the two ends. Germline V lookup: CDR1 SNHLY, CDR2 FYNNEI. The CDR3 region is CASTRQTRGTEAFF. In DNA form, the CDR3 reads TGTGCCAGCACACGACAGACTAGAGGCACTGAAGCTTTCTTT.

The rearrangement uses TRBV6-1 and TRBJ1-1, with D perhaps matching TRBD1 (5 bases). Trimming stripped 1 base from V and 3 bases from J, with 9 bases between. The CDR3 extends over 14 amino acids. Germline loops: CDR1 MNHNS, CDR2 SASEGT. CDR3 sequence reads: CASSEGRVDTEAFF. CDR3 sequence (DNA): TGTGCCAGCAGTGAAGGCAGGGTAGACACTGAAGCTTTCTTT.

In DNA, the CDR3 is TGTGCCAGCAGTTCGGACGGCCCCTATGGCTACACCTTC. Protein product: CASSSDGPYGYTF. The chain is built from TRBV6-5 and TRBJ1-2; D is unresolved. Deletions cut 4 bases from V and 4 bases from J, with 10 bases between. Germline V gene data show CDR1 as MNHEY and CDR2 as SVGAGI. The CDR3 has 13 residues.

Only a few counts were recorded for this clone. The same CDR3 arises from other DNA sequences in this sample as well. V is TRBV4-1 and J is TRBJ1-6, with a weak D call TRBD1 (5 bases). This CDR3 is 16 amino acids long. V was clipped by 4 bases and J by 5 bases, with 15 bases between them. Germline values: CDR1 MGHRA, CDR2 YSYEKL. As DNA, the CDR3 is TGCGCCAGCAGCCGCGGGGGAGGCAGGGATAATTCACCCCTCCACTTT. As protein: CASSRGGGRDNSPLHF.

V usage is TRBV19 and J usage is TRBJ1-4; D is undetermined. The ends were cut back, 6 bases at V and 4 bases at J, with 6 bases in the middle. CDR1 and CDR2 from the germline V gene are LNHDA and SQIVND (reference sequence). This CDR3 has 12 residues. The CDR3 loop reads CASRTDNEKLFF. The CDR3 DNA is TGTGCCAGTAGGACGGATAATGAAAAACTGTTTTTT.

CDR3 residues: CAISAGFEGNTIYF. CDR3 sequence (DNA): TGTGCCATCAGTGCGGGGTTCGAGGGAAACACCATATATTTT. V gene TRBV10-3 combines with J gene TRBJ1-3; D remains ambiguous. Germline V lookup: CDR1 ENHRY, CDR2 SYGVKD. The V end was cut by 4 bases, the J end by 4 bases, with 11 bases between. The CDR3 covers 14 residues.

The chain is built from TRBV5-1 and TRBJ2-7; a possible D gene is TRBD1 (6 bases). The V and J ends lost 0 bases and 4 bases respectively, with 11 bases between them. Germline values: CDR1 SGHRS, CDR2 YFSETQ. CDR3 length: 14 residues. The DNA of the CDR3 is TGCGCCAGCAGCTTGGCGGGACACAATTACGAGCAGTACTTC. This sequence encodes CASSLAGHNYEQYF.

The chain carries TRBV5-1 and TRBJ2-6, with D possibly TRBD1 on 6 matching bases. The CDR3 loop spans 17 amino acids. CDR1 is SGHRS, CDR2 YFSETQ, per germline. V was trimmed by 4 bases and J by 0 bases, leaving 14 bases between them. Here the CDR3 reads CASSPAPDSSGANVLTF. The CDR3 bases are TGCGCCAGCAGCCCGGCCCCGGACAGCTCTGGGGCCAACGTCCTGACTTTC.